This T cell receptor beta chain originates from a study of cytomegalovirus exposure and HLA in healthy donors. On the study more broadly: Genotyping of nearly 400 donors showed that around 85% belonged to the Caucasian-associated ancestry cluster.

The PCR used 60 Vbeta and 13 Jbeta primers. Profiled with immunoSEQ multiplex PCR; TCRdb holds only in-frame clones, not every one. This sample has approximately 160,000 clones, with roughly four fifths found just once. General observations from the study: A later analysis linked a missense DCLRE1C variant to TCR beta V- and J-gene trimming. Accurate predictions that matched the HLA-A and HLA-B alleles of most subjects were reportedly made from TCR beta sequences. Presence/absence analyses assumed roughly uniform sequencing depth across donors, which may not hold.

Turning to this clone: As yet, its antigen is unknown.

V lost 3 bases and J lost 0, with 11 bases in between. This CDR3 is built from 15 residues. Germline CDR1 reads SGDLS; CDR2 reads YYNGEE. Sequenced sample: PBMCs. This receptor was taken from a man aged 50 to 60 in good health and CMV-seropositive. The gene calls are TRBV9 and TRBJ2-3; no firm D call. The CDR3 DNA reads TGTGCCAGCAGCGACGGGTTGACTAGCACAGATACGCAGTATTTT. This sequence encodes CASSDGLTSTDTQYF.